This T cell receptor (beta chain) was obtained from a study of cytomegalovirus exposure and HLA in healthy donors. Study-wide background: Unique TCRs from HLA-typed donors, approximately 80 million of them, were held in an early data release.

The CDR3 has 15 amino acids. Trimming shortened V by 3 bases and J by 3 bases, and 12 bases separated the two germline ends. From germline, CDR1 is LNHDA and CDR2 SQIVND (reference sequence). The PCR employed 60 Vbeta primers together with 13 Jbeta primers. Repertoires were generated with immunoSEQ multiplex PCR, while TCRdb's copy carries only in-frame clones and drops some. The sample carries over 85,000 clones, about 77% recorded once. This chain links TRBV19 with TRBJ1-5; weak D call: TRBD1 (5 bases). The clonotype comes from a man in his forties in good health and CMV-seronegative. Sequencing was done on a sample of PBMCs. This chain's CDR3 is CASSINRRPNQPQHF. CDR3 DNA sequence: TGTGCCAGTAGTATTAACAGGCGGCCCAATCAGCCCCAGCATTTT.